At least ten counts were recorded for the clone carrying this TCR beta chain. TCR beta CDR3 region amplification was performed from RNA transcripts. A first-round RT-PCR of the TCR CDR3 used the HTBI primer set. TCRdb re-analysed the multiplex PCR reads in MiXCR, keeping a single row per CDR3 protein. The sample shows around 350,000 distinct CDR3 sequences, 17% of them seen only once. This sample is drawn from a study of T cells in Graves' hyperthyroidism and ophthalmopathy. The sample, blood from the first hyperthyroidism diagnosis, precedes any ophthalmopathy symptoms. Fresh 10 ml peripheral blood yielded PBMCs. The specimen was blood. The sequence came from a woman in her thirties with Graves' hyperthyroidism that later progressed to Graves' ophthalmopathy.

CDR3 bases: TGTGCCAGCAGTCGGACAGGGGAGGGCACAGATACGCAGTATTTT. Amino acid sequence: CASSRTGEGTDTQYF. The rearrangement joins TRBV28 to TRBJ2-3; 9 bases agree with TRBD1. The CDR3 is made up of 15 amino acids. V dropped 5 bases and J dropped 1; count of bases not matched to a gene: 4. Germline assignment: CDR1 MDHEN and CDR2 SYDVKM.